Following are 11 T cell receptor beta chains from one sample sequenced in a study of OX40 agonist ivuxolimab in advanced cancers. Libraries were prepared by immunoSEQ multiplex PCR; TCRdb keeps only in-frame clonotypes and omits some of them. The top ten clones hold about 8% of a sample with approximately 69,000 clones, roughly 84% of them seen once. Material: CD4+ or CD8+ T cells sorted from blood, obtained in a trial of the OX40 agonist ivuxolimab. The source is an adult with an advanced solid tumor such as melanoma, head and neck, liver or kidney cancer.

The rearrangement uses TRBV13 and TRBJ1-1, with 7 nucleotides matching TRBD1. This CDR3 contains 14 residues. The V gene end was trimmed by 5 bases and the J gene end by 6 bases; junction bases not matched to a gene: 9. CDR1 is PRHDT and CDR2 is FYEKMQ in the germline V gene (reference sequence). CDR3 loop: CASSGLGGYAEAFF. CDR3 sequence (DNA): TGTGCCAGCAGCGGACTAGGGGGCTACGCTGAAGCTTTCTTT.

This clone was recorded a few times. This chain connects TRBV6-6 to TRBJ1-2, with TRBD1 matching 8 bases. The CDR3 totals 11 residues. Germline V gene lookup returns CDR1 MNHNY and CDR2 SVGAGI (reference sequence). J gave up 6 bases and V 10 bases, and 4 bases lay outside the gene matches. CDR3 residues: CATTGDHGYTF. In DNA form, the CDR3 reads TGTGCCACGACAGGGGACCATGGCTACACCTTC.

This rearrangement joins TRBV19 to TRBJ2-5; 11 bases map to TRBD1. CDR1 and CDR2 (germline): LNHDA, SQIVND (reference sequence). V was clipped by 3 bases and J by 4 bases; unmatched bases: 4. This CDR3 has 15 residues. The CDR3 nucleotides are TGTGCCAGTAGTATCGGACAGGGGGCACGAGAGACCCAGTACTTC. It is translated as CASSIGQGARETQYF.

V is TRBV7-9 and J is TRBJ2-7, with 12 bases matching TRBD1. Per germline, CDR1 SEHNR and CDR2 FQNEAQ (reference sequence). Unmatched junction bases numbered 3, after V lost 5 bases and J lost 7 bases. This CDR3 has 13 amino acids. In DNA form, the CDR3 reads TGTGCCAGCAGCCGGGACAGGGGGCGGGAGCAGTACTTC. This sequence encodes CASSRDRGREQYF.

The genes are TRBV2 and TRBJ2-4; a possible D gene is TRBD1 (5 bases). The germline V gene has CDR1 SNHLY and CDR2 FYNNEI. The CDR3 extends over 11 amino acids. V was trimmed by 4 bases and J by 16 bases, leaving 14 bases between them. The CDR3 loop is CASSVQAMAYF. The DNA for the CDR3 is TGTGCCAGCAGTGTACAGGCGATGGCCTACTTC.

In this sample, this clone turned up once. The chain has TRBV27 and TRBJ2-1, with D perhaps TRBD2 (5 bases). The V and J ends lost 5 bases and 15 bases respectively, with 20 bases between them. Germline lookup yields CDR1 MNHEY and CDR2 SMNVEV (reference sequence). CDR3 length: 13 residues. The CDR3 loop is CASSEGRRLLLFF. The DNA for the CDR3 is TGTGCCAGCAGTGAGGGCAGGCGTCTCCTTCTGTTCTTC.

The genes are TRBV15 and TRBJ1-2; tentatively, D is TRBD1 (5 bases). The CDR3 contains 16 residues. Trimming cost V 3 bases and J 0 bases, with 14 bases left between them. The germline gives CDR1 LNHNV, CDR2 YYDKDF (reference sequence). The CDR3 region has the DNA TGTGCCACCAGCAGCGGGACCCCTCCTACTAACTATGGCTACACCTTC. Residues: CATSSGTPPTNYGYTF. Variable domain in full (rest from reference TRBV15 and TRBJ1-2): DAMVIQNPRYQVTQFGKPVTLSCSQTLNHNVMYWYQQKSSQAPKLLFHYYDKDFNNEADTPDNFQSRRPNTSFCFLDIRSPGLGDTAMYLCATSSGTPPTNYGYTFGSGTRLTVV.

The J gene is TRBJ2-7, the V gene TRBV5-1; TRBD1 might be the D (5 bases). The CDR3 runs to 15 residues. Germline values: CDR1 SGHRS, CDR2 YFSETQ. Trimming shortened V by 2 bases and J by 5 bases, and 17 bases separated the two germline ends. The CDR3 coding sequence is TGCGCCAGCAGCTTACAGGTGTCAGGCGGTCACGAGCAGTACTTC. This sequence encodes CASSLQVSGGHEQYF.

The chain recombines TRBV5-1 with TRBJ2-4; maybe TRBD2 (6 bases). The CDR3 is 16 amino acids. Germline V gene sequence: CDR1 SGHRS, CDR2 YFSETQ. Trimming took 1 base from V and 6 from J, leaving 17 bases between them. CDR3 region: CASSLLPRGTGNIQYF. CDR3 in DNA: TGCGCCAGCAGCTTGCTTCCCCGGGGGACTGGAAACATTCAGTACTTC.

DNA for the CDR3: TGTGCCAGCAGCGATGTCGGACAAGCAGATACGCAGTATTTT. This translates into CASSDVGQADTQYF. The V gene is TRBV6-5, the J gene TRBJ2-3, with a possible D match to TRBD1 (5 bases). In germline, CDR1 is MNHEY, CDR2 SVGAGI. The CDR3 covers 14 residues. V shed 6 bases and J shed 4 bases, with 14 bases lying between them.

The rearrangement links TRBV2 to TRBJ2-3, with TRBD2 as a possible D gene (5 bases). Trimming cost V 10 bases and J 0 bases, with 8 bases left between them. Germline values: CDR1 SNHLY, CDR2 FYNNEI. The CDR3 consists of 12 residues. The CDR3 bases are TGTGCCACCAGGACTAGCACAGATACGCAGTATTTT. Its translation is CATRTSTDTQYF.